Following are 20 T cell receptor beta chains from one sample sequenced in a study of cytomegalovirus exposure and HLA in healthy donors. With 60 Vbeta and 13 Jbeta primers, the PCR was carried out. The table came from immunoSEQ multiplex PCR; TCRdb's copy has only in-frame clones and leaves some out. The table counts 45,000 to 55,000 clones; around 26% lies in the top ten. Sequences were obtained from PBMCs. These receptors all come from a man in his forties in good health and CMV-seropositive.

J is TRBJ2-7 and V is TRBV28; no firm D call. This CDR3 has 12 residues. V lost 3 bases, J lost 0 bases, and 3 bases lay in between. Germline V gene lookup returns CDR1 MDHEN and CDR2 SYDVKM. CDR3 nucleotides: TGTGCCAGCAGTTTCAGCTCCTACGAGCAGTACTTC. Translated: CASSFSSYEQYF. The full variable domain, its missing parts supplied by reference TRBV28 and TRBJ2-7, is DVKVTQSSRYLVKRTGEKVFLECVQDMDHENMFWYRQDPGLGLRLIYFSYDVKMKEKGDIPEGYSVSREKKERFSLILESASTNQTSMYLCASSFSSYEQYFGPGTRLTVT.

The CDR3 region has the DNA TGTGCCAGCGGCACAGGGACTAAGTACGAGCAGTACTTC. Translated: CASGTGTKYEQYF. V is TRBV28 and J is TRBJ2-7, with a weak D call TRBD2 (7 bases). V was clipped by 8 bases and J by 4 bases, with 15 bases between them. The CDR3 is 13 amino acids. From germline, CDR1 is MDHEN and CDR2 SYDVKM.

This sequence joins TRBV10-3 and TRBJ1-1, with 11 bases aligning to TRBD1. Germline CDR1 ENHRY, CDR2 SYGVKD. The CDR3 has 15 amino acids. The V segment lost 3 bases and the J segment 5 bases; nucleotides outside the gene matches: 5. CDR3 protein: CAISDLDRGQTEAFF. The CDR3 nucleotides are TGTGCCATCAGTGACCTGGACAGGGGGCAAACTGAAGCTTTCTTT.

The CDR3 sequence is CASTNPSSGRVTEQFF. The CDR3 DNA follows: TGTGCCAGTACCAACCCTTCTAGCGGGAGGGTTACGGAGCAGTTCTTC. The chain employs TRBV19 and TRBJ2-1; TRBD2 matches at 12 bases. The V segment lost 7 bases and the J segment 10 bases; nucleotides outside the gene matches: 14. This CDR3 contains 16 residues. In germline, CDR1 is LNHDA, CDR2 SQIVND (reference sequence).

The chain carries TRBV7-2 and TRBJ2-3, with D unresolved. V lost 1 base to trimming and J lost 2 bases, with 7 bases between them. This CDR3 spans 14 amino acids. CDR1 SGHTA and CDR2 FQGNSA come from the germline V gene. The chain's CDR3 is CASSLGDNTDTQYF. CDR3 bases: TGTGCCAGCAGCTTAGGAGATAACACAGATACGCAGTATTTT. Full variable domain (outside the CDR3, taken from reference TRBV7-2 and TRBJ2-3): GAGVSQSPSNKVTEKGKDVELRCDPISGHTALYWYRQSLGQGLEFLIYFQGNSAPDKSGLPSDRFSAERTGGSVSTLTIQRTQQEDSAVYLCASSLGDNTDTQYFGPGTRLTVL.

The J gene is TRBJ2-2, the V gene TRBV4-2; 7 positions match TRBD1. V dropped 3 bases and J dropped 7; count of bases not matched to a gene: 8. Germline-derived CDR1 and CDR2 are LGHNA and YNFKEQ. The CDR3 has 15 residues. Here the CDR3 reads CASSQAEGAYGELFF. CDR3 in DNA: TGTGCCAGCAGCCAGGCTGAGGGGGCTTACGGGGAGCTGTTTTTT.

V usage is TRBV11-3 and J usage is TRBJ2-1; D is undetermined. This CDR3 region has 13 residues. V was trimmed by 5 bases and J by 5 bases, leaving 10 bases between them. Germline V CDR1 and CDR2: SGHNT, YENEEA. CDR3 bases: TGTGCCAGCAGCCCTCGCGGTCACAATGAGCAGTTCTTC. This translates into CASSPRGHNEQFF.

The chain combines TRBV6-4 with TRBJ2-1, with 11 bases fitting TRBD2. CDR1 and CDR2 (germline): MRHNA, SNTAGT. The length of the CDR3 is 16 residues. V was clipped by 2 bases and J by 4 bases; unmatched bases: 4. CDR3 amino acids: CASSDPGLAAYNEQFF. The CDR3 DNA is TGTGCCAGCAGTGACCCGGGACTAGCGGCTTACAATGAGCAGTTCTTC.

CDR3 amino acids: CASFGGSRGYTF. The CDR3 DNA follows: TGTGCCAGCTTTGGCGGCTCGCGTGGCTACACCTTC. The chain carries TRBV2 and TRBJ1-2; no clear D. The CDR3 loop spans 12 amino acids. Germline V gene sequence: CDR1 SNHLY, CDR2 FYNNEI. V was clipped by 8 bases and J by 7 bases, with 14 bases between them.

The chain is built from TRBV4-3 and TRBJ1-1, with D possibly TRBD1 on 5 matching bases. The CDR3 runs 17 residues. CDR1 is LGHNA and CDR2 is YSLEER in the germline V gene. Trimming took off 0 bases at V and 3 bases at J, with 17 bases between the two ends. The chain's CDR3 is CASSQDLGLSIYTEAFF. CDR3 in DNA: TGCGCCAGCAGCCAAGATTTGGGGCTCTCGATTTACACTGAAGCTTTCTTT.

This chain connects TRBV5-6 to TRBJ2-7; TRBD2 matches 11 bases. CDR3 length equals 15 residues. V lost 7 bases to trimming and J lost 3 bases; unmatched junction nucleotides: 9. Germline V lookup: CDR1 SGHDT, CDR2 YYEEEE. The CDR3 reads CASWASGRTVYEQYF. The CDR3 nucleotides are TGTGCCAGCTGGGCTAGCGGGAGGACAGTCTACGAGCAGTACTTC.

The chain combines TRBV28 with TRBJ2-2; tentatively, D is TRBD1 (6 bases). Per germline, CDR1 MDHEN and CDR2 SYDVKM. There are 16 residues in the CDR3. V lost 2 bases and J lost 7, with 17 bases in between. CDR3 protein: CASSLPGQGKGGELFF. CDR3 sequence (DNA): TGTGCCAGCAGTTTACCCGGCCAGGGGAAGGGCGGGGAGCTGTTTTTT.

This rearrangement joins TRBV15 to TRBJ2-1; 9 nucleotides align to TRBD1. J lost 4 bases, V lost 3 bases, and 1 base had no gene match. The CDR3 consists of 14 residues. Germline V gene sequence: CDR1 LNHNV, CDR2 YYDKDF (reference sequence). The CDR3 nucleotides read TGTGCCACCAGCAGCGGGACAGGGTACAATGAGCAGTTCTTC. Translation gives CATSSGTGYNEQFF.

V usage is TRBV5-1 and J usage is TRBJ2-3, with D possibly being TRBD2 (5 bases). CDR1 and CDR2 from the germline V gene are SGHRS and YFSETQ. CDR3 size: 16 residues. Trimming pared 0 bases from V and 9 bases from J, leaving 20 bases between. CDR3 in DNA: TGCGCCAGCAGCTTGGGGACTCCAGCGGCCGAAGCGACGCAGTATTTT. Translating gives CASSLGTPAAEATQYF.

The rearrangement links TRBV7-3 to TRBJ2-3, with TRBD2 matching 8 bases. The CDR3 totals 16 residues. Germline V gene lookup returns CDR1 SGHTA and CDR2 FQGTGA. The J segment lost 5 bases and the V segment lost 2 bases, leaving 9 bases of the junction unmatched. The CDR3 here is CASSLYDGGAGDTQYF. As DNA, the CDR3 is TGTGCCAGCAGCTTATATGACGGGGGGGCAGGAGATACGCAGTATTTT.

The V call is TRBV7-7, the J call TRBJ2-5, with 8 bases lining up with TRBD1. This CDR3 comprises 13 residues. V trimming: 4 bases; J trimming: 5 bases; junction bases outside the gene matches: 3. Germline CDR1 is SSHAT and CDR2 is FNYEAQ (reference sequence). The CDR3: CASSSDREETQYF. For the CDR3, the DNA is TGTGCCAGCAGCTCGGACAGGGAGGAGACCCAGTACTTC.

V and J are TRBV5-1 and TRBJ2-7, with 14 bases identical to TRBD2. This CDR3 comprises 17 residues. J lost 3 bases, V lost 4 bases, and 9 bases had no gene match. Germline V gene lookup returns CDR1 SGHRS and CDR2 YFSETQ. The CDR3 reads CASSGLGLAGEVYEQYF. The CDR3 nucleotides read TGCGCCAGCAGCGGGCTGGGACTAGCGGGAGAAGTCTACGAGCAGTACTTC.

The chain is built from TRBV10-1 and TRBJ2-5; 8 nucleotides agree with TRBD2. Germline lookup yields CDR1 WNHNN and CDR2 SYGVQD (reference sequence). The CDR3 is made up of 16 amino acids. Trimming removed 0 bases from V and 3 bases from J; junction bases left unmatched: 6. The CDR3, as DNA: TGCGCCAGCAGTGAGTCGGAGGGGCGGGAGGAAGAGACCCAGTACTTC. Amino acid sequence: CASSESEGREEETQYF.

The chain couples TRBV4-1 to TRBJ2-7; D gene ambiguous. V gave up 0 bases and J gave up 2 bases, with 8 bases separating them. Germline V gene lookup returns CDR1 MGHRA and CDR2 YSYEKL. CDR3 length equals 14 residues. The CDR3 DNA reads as TGCGCCAGCAGCCAAGATGGTCTAGCCTACGAGCAGTACTTC. Translating gives CASSQDGLAYEQYF.

The chain uses TRBV15 and TRBJ1-1; D ambiguous. Germline CDR1 LNHNV, CDR2 YYDKDF (reference sequence). The ends were cut back, 0 bases at V and 1 base at J, with 6 bases in the middle. There are 14 residues in the CDR3. The CDR3 is CATSREAENTEAFF. CDR3 DNA sequence: TGTGCCACCAGCAGAGAGGCGGAGAACACTGAAGCTTTCTTT.